This T cell receptor (beta chain) was identified in a study of Ad26.COV2.S vaccination and SARS-CoV-2 variants. Study context: Intramuscularly, Ad26.COV2.S was given either once or twice, 56 days apart.

General study points: Breadth, reportedly substantial, characterized the spike-specific CD8+ and CD4+ T cell responses after vaccination. Using TCR breadth and depth analyses may have led to underestimated total T cell responses.

Comment on this clone: The antigen remains undetermined.

Using immunoSEQ multiplex PCR, the repertoire was profiled, and TCRdb retains in-frame clones only, with some absent. The sample holds roughly 700,000 clones, about 89% seen once. Indicated treatment: roughly 19 received Ad26.COV2.S at low or high dose, single or two shots; 5 received placebo; per-sample allocation not given. Material that was analyzed had been drawn on day 63 after the first vaccine or placebo injection. Germline-derived CDR1 and CDR2 are LGHDT and YNNKEL (reference sequence). The V end lost 1 base, the J end lost 9 bases, and 13 bases lay between the germline ends. The CDR3 is 14 residues long.

This sample comprised peripheral blood, obtained in a trial of Ad26.COV2.S vaccine versus placebo. The chain has TRBV3-1 (or the pseudogene TRBV3-2) and TRBJ2-1; D may be TRBD2 (6 bases). The clonotype originates from a person between 18 and 65 years old who received the Ad26.COV2.S COVID-19 vaccine or a placebo. CDR3 loop: CASSQGEGRSEQFF. For the CDR3, the DNA is TGTGCCAGCAGCCAAGGTGAGGGGAGGAGTGAGCAGTTCTTC.